This T cell receptor beta chain emerged from a study of Ad26.COV2.S vaccination and SARS-CoV-2 variants. Study-level background: Doses of Ad26.COV2.S were injected into muscle once or twice, 56 days apart.

In the case of this clone: The antigen is undetermined.

Treatment reported: roughly 20 received Ad26.COV2.S at low or high dose, single or two shots; roughly five received placebo; per-sample allocation not given. Specimens were obtained on day 63 following the first vaccine or placebo injection. The study's findings and limits: It was reported that spike-specific CD8+ and CD4+ T cell responses were substantially broad after vaccination.

The CDR3 sequence is 14 residues long. Per germline, CDR1 SGHKS and CDR2 YYEKEE (reference sequence). The junction had 8 bases not matched to a gene; V was cut back by 2 bases and J by 7 bases. Clones were sequenced by immunoSEQ multiplex PCR, and TCRdb holds only the in-frame ones, with some missing. The data show hundreds of thousands of clones, with roughly 90% seen just once and approximately 1.5% held by the top ten. The TCR originated in a person between 18 and 60 years old who received the Ad26.COV2.S COVID-19 vaccine or a placebo. The sequences come from peripheral blood, collected in a trial of Ad26.COV2.S vaccine versus placebo. The rearrangement joins TRBV5-5 to TRBJ1-1, with TRBD1 identical over 7 bases. In DNA, the CDR3 is TGTGCCAGCAGCTTACCCGACAGGGCGGATGAAGCTTTCTTT. Translating it yields CASSLPDRADEAFF.